The 22 T cell receptor beta chains in this list originate from one sample, sequenced in a study of early T cells in non-severe SARS-CoV-2 infection. Using its own MiXCR run on the 5' RACE reads, TCRdb lists one record per CDR3 protein. The table shows tens of thousands of distinct CDR3 sequences, with approximately 5% occurring only once. The source material was whole blood. The receptors derive from an adult who was a healthcare worker with PCR-confirmed SARS-CoV-2 infection or an uninfected control (not recorded which).

This clonotype has ten or more counts. The chain combines TRBV5-4 with TRBJ2-2, with D tentatively TRBD1 (6 bases). The CDR3 consists of 15 residues. CDR1 SGHNT and CDR2 YYREEE come from the germline V gene (reference sequence). V lost 4 bases to trimming and J lost 4 bases, with 14 bases between them. The CDR3 sequence is CASSRVGQLTGELFF. DNA for the CDR3: TGTGCCAGCAGCCGGGTAGGACAGCTCACCGGGGAGCTGTTTTTT.

This clonotype was observed a few times. At one end the junction does not follow the germline gene, possibly because of a read error. The J gene is TRBJ1-2, the V gene TRBV19; D is unresolved. From germline, CDR1 is LNHDA and CDR2 SQIVND (reference sequence). CDR3 length: 15 amino acids. This chain's CDR3 is CVSSRPSSANYGYTF. Here the CDR3 DNA reads TGTGTCAGTAGCCGGCCCTCCAGCGCTAACTATGGCTACACCTTC.

This sequence joins TRBV7-3 and TRBJ2-1, with 10 nucleotides matching TRBD2. The trim removed 3 bases at V and 0 bases at J, leaving 5 bases unmatched. CDR1 is SGHTA, CDR2 FQGTGA, per germline. The CDR3 is 17 residues long. This chain's CDR3 is CASSFQGTSDSYNEQFF. CDR3 DNA sequence: TGTGCCAGCAGCTTTCAAGGGACTAGCGACTCCTACAATGAGCAGTTCTTC.

This clonotype was found many times. This rearrangement joins TRBV10-2 to TRBJ2-2; tentatively, D is TRBD1 (5 bases). The CDR3 has 15 residues. V gave up 5 bases and J gave up 3 bases, with 13 bases separating them. Germline V gene lookup returns CDR1 WSHSY and CDR2 SAAADI. The CDR3 protein is CASSNYQQDTGELFF. The CDR3, as DNA: TGCGCCAGCAGTAACTACCAACAGGACACCGGGGAGCTGTTTTTT.

This clonotype was seen only once. This clone may be a read error of a much larger clone one base away. This sequence joins TRBV6-6 and TRBJ2-7, with D hard to call. CDR3 length: 11 amino acids. Per the germline V gene, CDR1 is MNHNY and CDR2 is SVGAGI (reference sequence). As DNA, the CDR3 is TGTGCCGGCAGTCCACACTGGGAGCAGTACTTC. Its translation: CAGSPHWEQYF.

This clonotype was seen ten or more times. CDR3 amino acids: CASSLSRGTTEAFF. The CDR3 DNA follows: TGTGCCAGCAGTTTGTCGAGGGGCACCACTGAAGCTTTCTTT. The chain joins TRBV28 to TRBJ1-1; tentatively, D is TRBD1 (5 bases). Looked up from germline, CDR1 is MDHEN and CDR2 is SYDVKM. This CDR3 comprises 14 residues. Trimming left V 3 bases short and J 4 bases short, with 12 bases between.

This clonotype has at least ten counts. The chain carries TRBV11-2 and TRBJ2-5; 7 nucleotides line up with TRBD1. Germline CDR1 and CDR2: SGHAT and FQNNGV. V gave up 1 base and J gave up 2 bases; unmatched junction bases: 16. The CDR3 has 19 amino acids. CDR3 region: CASSLVQILGTELQETQYF. CDR3 DNA sequence: TGTGCCAGCAGCTTAGTCCAAATACTCGGGACAGAATTACAAGAGACCCAGTACTTC.

In this sample, this clonotype turned up a few times. The V call is TRBV20-1, the J call TRBJ2-3, with TRBD2 as a possible D gene (6 bases). V was cut by 6 bases and J by 0 bases, with 16 bases left in between. The germline gives CDR1 DFQATT, CDR2 SNEGSKA (reference sequence). The CDR3 loop spans 15 amino acids. The CDR3 loop is CSAPKSTRSTDTQYF. DNA for the CDR3: TGCAGTGCCCCGAAATCGACTAGAAGCACAGATACGCAGTATTTT.

This clonotype is medium-sized within its sample. The chain uses TRBV30 and TRBJ2-4, with a weak D call TRBD2 (6 bases). The ends were cut back, 0 bases at V and 3 bases at J, with 12 bases in the middle. The length of the CDR3 is 15 residues. Germline V lookup: CDR1 GTSNPN, CDR2 SVGIG (reference sequence). CDR3 protein: CAWSVTGDFKNIQYF. The DNA of the CDR3 is TGTGCCTGGAGTGTAACGGGGGATTTCAAAAACATTCAGTACTTC.

This clonotype was detected ten times or more. V is TRBV2 and J is TRBJ2-2; tentatively, D is TRBD1 (5 bases). Germline V gene data show CDR1 as SNHLY and CDR2 as FYNNEI. The CDR3 totals 14 residues. V lost 6 bases to trimming and J lost 5 bases, with 13 bases between them. CDR3 bases: TGTGCCAGCAGAGGGCAGGGTCGAACCGGGGAGCTGTTTTTT. This gives the protein CASRGQGRTGELFF.

This clonotype was counted at least ten times. This chain uses TRBV6-6 with TRBJ2-7, with a possible D match to TRBD2 (5 bases). CDR1 is MNHNY, CDR2 SVGAGI, per germline (reference sequence). This CDR3 is built from 12 residues. V gave up 6 bases and J gave up 3 bases, with 9 bases separating them. CDR3 sequence: CASSLGLYEQYF. In nucleotides, the CDR3 is TGTGCCAGCAGCCTTGGACTCTACGAGCAGTACTTC.

This clonotype turned up a few times. This chain connects TRBV20-1 to TRBJ2-3, with D tentatively TRBD2 (5 bases). CDR3 length: 15 residues. V was shortened by 0 bases and J by 6 bases, with 16 bases between the two germline ends. Germline loops: CDR1 DFQATT, CDR2 SNEGSKA (reference sequence). The CDR3 reads CSARDSRGLDDTQYF. The CDR3 DNA reads TGCAGTGCTAGAGATTCGAGAGGACTCGATGATACGCAGTATTTT.

This clonotype was seen ten or more times. This chain uses TRBV11-2 with TRBJ2-5; D is unresolved. Trimming removed 5 bases from V and 5 bases from J, with 12 bases in between. Looked up from germline, CDR1 is SGHAT and CDR2 is FQNNGV. The length of the CDR3 is 13 residues. The CDR3 sequence is CASSAAGAETQYF. For the CDR3, the DNA is TGTGCCAGCAGCGCGGCTGGAGCGGAGACCCAGTACTTC.

This clonotype rates as medium-sized. The J gene is TRBJ1-1, the V gene TRBV29-1; D unresolved. V was shortened by 6 bases and J by 8 bases, with 10 bases between the two germline ends. The CDR3 spans 10 residues. Germline values: CDR1 SQVTM, CDR2 ANQGSEA. The CDR3 nucleotides read TGCAGCGTAAGACACCTAGAAGCTTTCTTT. This codes for CSVRHLEAFF.

This clonotype was observed many times. J is TRBJ1-1 and V is TRBV28; TRBD1 might be the D (5 bases). Germline CDR1 is MDHEN and CDR2 is SYDVKM. The germline V and J ends were trimmed by 3 bases and 0 bases, with 8 bases remaining between them. The CDR3 sequence is 14 residues long. The CDR3 DNA reads TGTGCCAGCAGTTTTGGGGGGGTGAACACTGAAGCTTTCTTT. It encodes CASSFGGVNTEAFF.

This clonotype was recorded many times. The chain is built from TRBV25-1 and TRBJ2-1; the D gene is possibly TRBD2 (6 bases). Germline V gene sequence: CDR1 MGHDK, CDR2 SYGVNS. The CDR3 is made up of 17 amino acids. V lost 6 bases and J lost 0, with 18 bases in between. CDR3 DNA sequence: TGTGCCAGCAGCCCGAGCCGGGGACTCAGCTCCTACAATGAGCAGTTCTTC. Its protein is CASSPSRGLSSYNEQFF.

This clonotype was counted ten times or more. V usage is TRBV30 and J usage is TRBJ1-5; the D is unclear. Germline CDR1 and CDR2: GTSNPN and SVGIG (reference sequence). This CDR3 is built from 14 residues. Trimming stripped 1 base from V and 0 bases from J, with 7 bases between. The CDR3 bases are TGTGCCTGGAGTGAGACAAATAGCAATCAGCCCCAGCATTTT. It translates to CAWSETNSNQPQHF.

This clonotype turned up a few times. V is TRBV2 and J is TRBJ2-3, with unresolved D. Trimming shortened V by 4 bases and J by 6 bases, and 17 bases separated the two germline ends. Germline V lookup: CDR1 SNHLY, CDR2 FYNNEI. The CDR3 totals 15 residues. CDR3 nucleotides: TGTGCCAGCAGTGGTGTCTTGGCGGCACTGGATACGCAGTATTTT. Protein sequence: CASSGVLAALDTQYF.

This clonotype was detected many times. Its ends do not fully match the called genes, so a read error is possible. The rearrangement links TRBV30 to TRBJ2-1; the D is unclear. Germline V gene lookup returns CDR1 GTSNPN and CDR2 SVGIG (reference sequence). The CDR3 runs to 15 residues. CDR3 sequence reads: CAWCVASSPLNEQFF. In DNA form, the CDR3 reads TGTGCCTGGTGTGTGGCCAGTTCTCCTCTCAATGAGCAGTTCTTC.

This clonotype was seen repeatedly, ten times or more. The V call is TRBV4-1, the J call TRBJ2-6, with D perhaps TRBD1 (6 bases). This CDR3 has 17 residues. Germline CDR1 MGHRA, CDR2 YSYEKL. The V gene lost 1 base and the J gene lost 0 bases, with 10 bases spanning the gap. The CDR3: CASSQAGAISGANVLTF. In DNA, the CDR3 is TGCGCCAGCAGCCAAGCAGGGGCGATCTCTGGGGCCAACGTCCTGACTTTC.

This clonotype came up many times. The CDR3 is CASSSSGLAGGPSSYNEQFF. The CDR3 DNA reads as TGTGCCAGCAGCTCCTCGGGACTAGCGGGAGGTCCGAGCTCCTACAATGAGCAGTTCTTC. The V gene is TRBV7-2, the J gene TRBJ2-1, with TRBD2 identical over 15 bases. The CDR3 totals 20 residues. Trimming took 4 bases from V and 0 from J; bases not matched to a gene: 10. The germline gives CDR1 SGHTA, CDR2 FQGNSA.

This clonotype was detected many times. This chain links TRBV7-8 with TRBJ2-1; the D is unclear. The CDR3 loop spans 16 amino acids. V shed 7 bases and J shed 5 bases, with 21 bases lying between them. Germline loops: CDR1 SGHVS, CDR2 FQNEAQ. For the CDR3, the DNA is TGTGCCAGCATCCTTAACTCAGGAATCCTCCACAATGAGCAGTTCTTC. Its translation is CASILNSGILHNEQFF. Supplemented by reference TRBV7-8 and TRBJ2-1, the full variable domain reads GAGVSQSPRYKVAKRGQDVALRCDPISGHVSLFWYQQALGQGPEFLTYFQNEAQLDKSGLPSDRFFAERPEGSVSTLKIQRTQQEDSAVYLCASILNSGILHNEQFFGPGTRLTVL.